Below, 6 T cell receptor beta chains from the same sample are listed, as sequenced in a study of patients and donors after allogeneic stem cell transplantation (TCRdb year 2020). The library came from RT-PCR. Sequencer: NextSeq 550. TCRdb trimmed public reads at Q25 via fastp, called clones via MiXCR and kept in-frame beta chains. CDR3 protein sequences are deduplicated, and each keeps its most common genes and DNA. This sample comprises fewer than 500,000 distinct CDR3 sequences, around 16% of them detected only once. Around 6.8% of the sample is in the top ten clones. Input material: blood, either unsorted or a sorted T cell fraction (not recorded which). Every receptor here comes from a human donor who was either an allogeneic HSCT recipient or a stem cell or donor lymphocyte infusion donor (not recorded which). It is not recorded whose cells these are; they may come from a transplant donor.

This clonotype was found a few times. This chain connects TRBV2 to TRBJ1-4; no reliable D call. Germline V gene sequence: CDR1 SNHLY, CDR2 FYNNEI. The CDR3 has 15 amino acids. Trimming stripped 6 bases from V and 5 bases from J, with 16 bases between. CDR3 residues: CASRQTRIPNEKLFF. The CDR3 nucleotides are TGTGCCAGCAGACAGACTCGAATCCCGAATGAAAAACTGTTTTTT.

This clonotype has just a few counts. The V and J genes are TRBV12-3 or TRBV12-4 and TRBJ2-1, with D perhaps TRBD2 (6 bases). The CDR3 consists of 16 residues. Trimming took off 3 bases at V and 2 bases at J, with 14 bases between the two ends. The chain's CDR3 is CASSFPGLRAYNEQFF. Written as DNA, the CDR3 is TGTGCCAGCAGTTTTCCGGGACTTAGAGCCTACAATGAGCAGTTCTTC.

Written as DNA, the CDR3 is TGCAGTGCTGGGGGGCAGGACTCTTTCAATGAGCAGTTCTTC. This encodes CSAGGQDSFNEQFF. This chain links TRBV20-1 with TRBJ2-1; D possibly uses TRBD1 or TRBD2 (6 bases each). Trimming removed 5 bases from V and 6 bases from J, with 17 bases in between. In germline, CDR1 is DFQATT, CDR2 SNEGSKA (reference sequence). The CDR3 covers 14 residues.

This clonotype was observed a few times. CDR3 nucleotides: TGTGCCAGCAGTACGATCCGGGACGGACAGCCCCAGCATTTT. This gives the protein CASSTIRDGQPQHF. The rearrangement joins TRBV28 to TRBJ1-5; a possible D gene is TRBD1 (5 bases). Trimming shortened V by 5 bases and J by 7 bases, and 15 bases separated the two germline ends. This CDR3 comprises 14 residues. Germline-derived CDR1 and CDR2 are MDHEN and SYDVKM.

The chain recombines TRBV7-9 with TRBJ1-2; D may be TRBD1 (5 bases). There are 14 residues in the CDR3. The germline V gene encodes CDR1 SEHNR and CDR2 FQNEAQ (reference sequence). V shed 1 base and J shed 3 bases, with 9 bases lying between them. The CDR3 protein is CASSLGDGHYGYTF. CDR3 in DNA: TGTGCCAGCAGCTTAGGGGACGGCCACTATGGCTACACCTTC.

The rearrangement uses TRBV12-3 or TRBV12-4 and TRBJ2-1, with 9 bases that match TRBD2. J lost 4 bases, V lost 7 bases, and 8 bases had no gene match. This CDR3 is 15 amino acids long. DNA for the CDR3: TGTGCCAGCAACCCACTAGCGGGCCCATACAATGAGCAGTTCTTC. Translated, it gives CASNPLAGPYNEQFF.